In this sample, the clone carrying this T cell receptor (beta chain) turned up many times. Its specificity is not known. This sample is part of a study of identical twins. Study conclusions and caveats: In zero-insertion analyses, partial confounding could arise from invariant MAIT and iNKT cells. Reduced insertions were recorded for abundant cord blood beta clonotypes, with no such pattern in memory repertoires. Conclusions leaned on cross-sectional statistical analysis and did not track the same donors over time.

Each CDR3 protein gets one entry after TCRdb re-called the 5' RACE reads with MiXCR. Of some 660,000 distinct CDR3 sequences listed, about 9.4% are singletons. The V and J ends lost 6 bases and 5 bases respectively, with 16 bases between them. The CDR3 totals 15 residues. This sample was also put to use in a study of yellow fever vaccine responses in identical twins.

The clonotype comes from a woman aged 18-29 years in good health. The V call is TRBV12-3 or TRBV12-4, the J call TRBJ1-4; D may be TRBD1 (6 bases). Sample: PBMCs. CDR3: CASSQRGTENEKLFF. The CDR3 nucleotides read TGTGCCAGCAGCCAGAGGGGGACGGAGAATGAAAAACTGTTTTTT.